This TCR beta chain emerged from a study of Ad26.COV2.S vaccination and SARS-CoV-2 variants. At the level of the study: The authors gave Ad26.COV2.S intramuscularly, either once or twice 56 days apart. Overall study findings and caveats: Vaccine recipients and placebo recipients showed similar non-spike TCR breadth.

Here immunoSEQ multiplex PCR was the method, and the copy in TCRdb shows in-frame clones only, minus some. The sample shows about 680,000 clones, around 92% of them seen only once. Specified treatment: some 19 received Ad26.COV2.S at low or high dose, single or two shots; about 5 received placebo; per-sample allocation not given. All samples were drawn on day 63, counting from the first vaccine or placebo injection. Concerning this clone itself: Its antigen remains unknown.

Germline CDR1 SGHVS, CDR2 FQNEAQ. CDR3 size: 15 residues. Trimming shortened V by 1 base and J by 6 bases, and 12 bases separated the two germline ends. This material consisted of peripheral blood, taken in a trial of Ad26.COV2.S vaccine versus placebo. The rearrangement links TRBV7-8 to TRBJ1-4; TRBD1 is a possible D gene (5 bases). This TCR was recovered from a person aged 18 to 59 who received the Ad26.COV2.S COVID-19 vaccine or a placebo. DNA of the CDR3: TGTGCCAGCAGCTTAGGGGGACGGGCGCATGAAAAACTGTTTTTT. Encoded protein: CASSLGGRAHEKLFF.